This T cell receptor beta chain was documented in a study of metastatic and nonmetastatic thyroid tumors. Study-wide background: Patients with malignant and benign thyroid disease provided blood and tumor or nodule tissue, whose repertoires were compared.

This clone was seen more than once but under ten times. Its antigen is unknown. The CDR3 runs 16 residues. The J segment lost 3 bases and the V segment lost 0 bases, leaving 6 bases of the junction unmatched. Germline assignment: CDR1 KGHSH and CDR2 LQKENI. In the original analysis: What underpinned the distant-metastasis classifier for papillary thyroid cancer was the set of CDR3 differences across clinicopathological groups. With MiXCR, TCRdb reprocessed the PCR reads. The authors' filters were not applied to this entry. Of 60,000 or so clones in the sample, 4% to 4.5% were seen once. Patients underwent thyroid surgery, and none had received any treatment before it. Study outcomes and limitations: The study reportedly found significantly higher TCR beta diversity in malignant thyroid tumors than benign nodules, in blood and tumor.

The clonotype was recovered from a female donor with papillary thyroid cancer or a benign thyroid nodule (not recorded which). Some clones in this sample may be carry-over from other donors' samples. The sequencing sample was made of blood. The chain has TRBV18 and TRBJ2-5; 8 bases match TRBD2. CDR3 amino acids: CASSPPSSGGKETQYF. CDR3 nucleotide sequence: TGTGCCAGCTCACCACCTTCTTCGGGAGGGAAAGAGACCCAGTACTTC.